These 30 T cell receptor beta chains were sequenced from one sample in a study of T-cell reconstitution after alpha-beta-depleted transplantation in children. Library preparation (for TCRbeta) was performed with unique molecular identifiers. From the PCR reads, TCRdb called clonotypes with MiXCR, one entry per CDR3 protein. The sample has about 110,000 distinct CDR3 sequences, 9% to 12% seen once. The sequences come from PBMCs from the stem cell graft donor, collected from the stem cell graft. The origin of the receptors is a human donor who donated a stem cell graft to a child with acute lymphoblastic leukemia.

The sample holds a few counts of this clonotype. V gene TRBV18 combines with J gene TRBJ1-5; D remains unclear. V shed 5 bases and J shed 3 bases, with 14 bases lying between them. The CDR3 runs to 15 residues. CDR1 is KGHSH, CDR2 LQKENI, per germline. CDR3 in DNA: TGTGCCAGCTCAAATGCGGACGGTAACAATCAGCCCCAGCATTTT. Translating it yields CASSNADGNNQPQHF.

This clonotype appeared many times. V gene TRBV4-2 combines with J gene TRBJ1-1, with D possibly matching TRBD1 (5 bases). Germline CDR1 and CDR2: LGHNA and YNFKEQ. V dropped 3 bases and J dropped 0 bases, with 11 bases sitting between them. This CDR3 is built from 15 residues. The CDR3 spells CASSQGWGMNTEAFF. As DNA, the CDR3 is TGTGCCAGCAGCCAGGGGTGGGGCATGAACACTGAAGCTTTCTTT.

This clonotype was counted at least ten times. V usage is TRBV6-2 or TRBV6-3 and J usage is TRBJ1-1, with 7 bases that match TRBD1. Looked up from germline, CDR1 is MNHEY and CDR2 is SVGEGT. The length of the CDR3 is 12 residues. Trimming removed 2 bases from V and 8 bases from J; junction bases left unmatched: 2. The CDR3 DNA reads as TGTGCCAGCAGTTACGTGACAGGGGAAGCTTTCTTT. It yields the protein CASSYVTGEAFF.

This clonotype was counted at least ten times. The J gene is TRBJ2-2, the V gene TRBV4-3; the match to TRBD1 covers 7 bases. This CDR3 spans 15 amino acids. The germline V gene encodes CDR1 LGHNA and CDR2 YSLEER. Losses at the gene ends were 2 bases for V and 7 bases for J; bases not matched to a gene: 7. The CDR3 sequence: CASSQSQGRGGELFF. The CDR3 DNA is TGCGCCAGCAGCCAATCACAGGGGCGAGGCGGGGAGCTGTTTTTT.

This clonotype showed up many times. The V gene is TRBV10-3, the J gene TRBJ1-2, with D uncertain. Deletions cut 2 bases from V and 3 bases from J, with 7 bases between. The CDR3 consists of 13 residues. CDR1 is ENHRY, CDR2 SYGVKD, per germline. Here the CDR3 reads CAISEEEDYGYTF. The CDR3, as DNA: TGTGCCATCAGTGAGGAGGAGGACTATGGCTACACCTTC.

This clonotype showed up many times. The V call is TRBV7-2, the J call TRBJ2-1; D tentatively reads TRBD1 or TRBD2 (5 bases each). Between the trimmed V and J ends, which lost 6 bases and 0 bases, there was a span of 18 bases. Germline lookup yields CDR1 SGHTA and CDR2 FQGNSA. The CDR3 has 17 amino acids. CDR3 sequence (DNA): TGTGCCAGCAGACCCACGGGGCTTTCGAGCTCCTACAATGAGCAGTTCTTC. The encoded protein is CASRPTGLSSSYNEQFF.

CDR3 sequence reads: CASTVAGVLNSYNEQFF. CDR3 bases: TGTGCCAGTACTGTAGCGGGAGTCTTGAACTCCTACAATGAGCAGTTCTTC. The chain combines TRBV19 with TRBJ2-1, with TRBD2 matching over 9 bases. The ends lost 7 bases at V and 0 bases at J; junction bases unmatched: 10. The CDR3 runs to 17 residues. Germline V CDR1 and CDR2: LNHDA, SQIVND (reference sequence).

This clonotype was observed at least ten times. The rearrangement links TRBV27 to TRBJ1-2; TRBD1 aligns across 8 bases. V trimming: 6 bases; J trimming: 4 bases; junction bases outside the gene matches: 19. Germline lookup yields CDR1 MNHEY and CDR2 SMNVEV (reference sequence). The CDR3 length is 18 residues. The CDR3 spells CASSRTRMGTGRFYGYTF. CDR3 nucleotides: TGTGCCAGCAGCCGTACTCGAATGGGGACAGGTCGTTTCTATGGCTACACCTTC.

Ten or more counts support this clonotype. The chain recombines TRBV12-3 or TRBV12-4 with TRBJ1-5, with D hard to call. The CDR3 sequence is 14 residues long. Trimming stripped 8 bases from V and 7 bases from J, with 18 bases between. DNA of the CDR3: TGTGCCAGCCGCCCAAGCGGGTACGAGCAGCCCCAGCATTTT. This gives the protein CASRPSGYEQPQHF.

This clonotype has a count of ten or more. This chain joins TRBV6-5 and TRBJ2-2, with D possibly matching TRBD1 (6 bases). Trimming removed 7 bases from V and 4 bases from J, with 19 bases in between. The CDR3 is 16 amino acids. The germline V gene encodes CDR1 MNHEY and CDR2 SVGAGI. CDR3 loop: CASTLLGQLLTGELFF. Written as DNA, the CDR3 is TGTGCCAGCACTCTCCTTGGACAGCTACTCACCGGGGAGCTGTTTTTT.

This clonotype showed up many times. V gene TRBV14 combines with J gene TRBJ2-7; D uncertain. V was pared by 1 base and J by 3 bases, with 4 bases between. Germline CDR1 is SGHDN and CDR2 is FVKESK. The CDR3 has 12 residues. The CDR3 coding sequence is TGTGCCAGCAGCCAAGGATACTACGAGCAGTACTTC. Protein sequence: CASSQGYYEQYF.

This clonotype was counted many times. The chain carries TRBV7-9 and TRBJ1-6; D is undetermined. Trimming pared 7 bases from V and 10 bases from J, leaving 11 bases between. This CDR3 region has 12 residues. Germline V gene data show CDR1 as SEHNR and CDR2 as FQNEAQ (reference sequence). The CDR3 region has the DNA TGTGCCAGCACCTCCCCAATCTCACCCCTCCACTTT. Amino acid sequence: CASTSPISPLHF.

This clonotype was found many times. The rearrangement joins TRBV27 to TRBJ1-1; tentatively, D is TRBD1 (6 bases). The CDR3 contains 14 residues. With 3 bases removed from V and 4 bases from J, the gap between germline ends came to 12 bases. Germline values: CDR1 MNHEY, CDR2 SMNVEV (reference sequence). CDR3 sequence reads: CASSFQGLRTEAFF. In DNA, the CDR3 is TGTGCCAGCAGTTTTCAGGGGCTGCGCACTGAAGCTTTCTTT.

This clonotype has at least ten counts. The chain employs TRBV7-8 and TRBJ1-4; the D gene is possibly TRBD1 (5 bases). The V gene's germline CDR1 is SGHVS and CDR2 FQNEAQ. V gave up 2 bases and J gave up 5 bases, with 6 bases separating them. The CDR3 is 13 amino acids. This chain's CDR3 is CASSLRGNEKLFF. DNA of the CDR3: TGTGCCAGCAGCTTAAGGGGAAATGAAAAACTGTTTTTT.

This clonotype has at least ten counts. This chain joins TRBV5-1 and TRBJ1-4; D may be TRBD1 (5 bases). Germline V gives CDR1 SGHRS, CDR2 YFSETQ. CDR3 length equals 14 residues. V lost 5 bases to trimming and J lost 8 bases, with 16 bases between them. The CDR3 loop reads CASRPGTGGEKLFF. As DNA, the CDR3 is TGCGCCAGCAGACCCGGGACTGGAGGGGAAAAACTGTTTTTT.

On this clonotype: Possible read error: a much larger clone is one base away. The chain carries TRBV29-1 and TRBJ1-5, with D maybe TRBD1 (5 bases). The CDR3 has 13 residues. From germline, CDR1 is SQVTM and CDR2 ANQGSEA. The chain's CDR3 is CSAGDRGNQPHHF. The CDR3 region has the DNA TGCAGCGCCGGGGACCGGGGCAATCAGCCCCATCATTTT. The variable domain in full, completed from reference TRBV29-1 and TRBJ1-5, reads SAVISQKPSRDICQRGTSLTIQCQVDSQVTMMFWYRQQPGQSLTLIATANQGSEATYESGFVIDKFPISRPNLTFSTLTVSNMSPEDSSIYLCSAGDRGNQPHHFGDGTRLSIL.

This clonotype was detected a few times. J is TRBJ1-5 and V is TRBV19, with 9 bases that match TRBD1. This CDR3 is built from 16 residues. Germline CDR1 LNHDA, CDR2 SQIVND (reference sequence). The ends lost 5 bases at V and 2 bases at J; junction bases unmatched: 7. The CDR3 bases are TGTGCCAGTAGTTCCGGGACAGGGCCCGGCAATCAGCCCCAGCATTTT. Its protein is CASSSGTGPGNQPQHF.

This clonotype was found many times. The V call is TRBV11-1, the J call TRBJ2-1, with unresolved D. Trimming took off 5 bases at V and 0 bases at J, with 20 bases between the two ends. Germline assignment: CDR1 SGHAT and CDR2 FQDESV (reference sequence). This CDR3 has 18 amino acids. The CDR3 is CASSRRARGEFSYNEQFF. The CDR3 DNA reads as TGTGCCAGCAGCCGCCGGGCAAGAGGAGAGTTCTCCTACAATGAGCAGTTCTTC.

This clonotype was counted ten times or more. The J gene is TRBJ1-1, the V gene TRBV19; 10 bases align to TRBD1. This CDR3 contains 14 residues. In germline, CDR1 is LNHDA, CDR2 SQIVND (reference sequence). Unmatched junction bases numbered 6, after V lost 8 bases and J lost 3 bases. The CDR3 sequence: CASGTGVWDTEAFF. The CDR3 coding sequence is TGTGCCAGTGGGACAGGGGTCTGGGACACTGAAGCTTTCTTT.

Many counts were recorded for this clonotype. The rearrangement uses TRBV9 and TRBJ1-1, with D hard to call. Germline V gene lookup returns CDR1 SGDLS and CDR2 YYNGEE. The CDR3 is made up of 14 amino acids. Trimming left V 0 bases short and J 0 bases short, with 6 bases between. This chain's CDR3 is CASSVGAMNTEAFF. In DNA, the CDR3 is TGTGCCAGCAGCGTAGGGGCTATGAACACTGAAGCTTTCTTT.

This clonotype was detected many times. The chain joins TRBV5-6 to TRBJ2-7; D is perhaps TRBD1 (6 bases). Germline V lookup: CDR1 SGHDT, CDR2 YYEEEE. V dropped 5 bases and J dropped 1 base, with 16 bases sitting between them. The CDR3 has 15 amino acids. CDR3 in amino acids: CASRPNRVISYEQYF. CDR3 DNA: TGTGCCAGCAGGCCGAACAGGGTCATTTCCTACGAGCAGTACTTC.

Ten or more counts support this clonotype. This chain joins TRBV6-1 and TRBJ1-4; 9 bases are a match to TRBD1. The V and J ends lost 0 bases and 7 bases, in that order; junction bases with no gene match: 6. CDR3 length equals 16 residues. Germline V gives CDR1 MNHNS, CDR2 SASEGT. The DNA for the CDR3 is TGTGCCAGCAGTGAAGCGCTACCGGGACAGGGTGAAAAACTGTTTTTT. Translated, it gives CASSEALPGQGEKLFF.

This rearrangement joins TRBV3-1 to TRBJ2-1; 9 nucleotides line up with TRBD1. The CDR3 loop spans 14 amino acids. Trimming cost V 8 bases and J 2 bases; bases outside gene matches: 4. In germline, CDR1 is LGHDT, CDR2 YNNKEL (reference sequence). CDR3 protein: CASGWTGAYNEQFF. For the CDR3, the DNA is TGTGCCAGCGGATGGACAGGGGCCTACAATGAGCAGTTCTTC.

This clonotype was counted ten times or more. CDR3 protein: CASSLGGDRGYEQYF. The DNA of the CDR3 is TGTGCCAGCAGCTTGGGTGGGGACAGGGGCTACGAGCAGTACTTC. V usage is TRBV5-6 and J usage is TRBJ2-7; TRBD1 matches 10 bases. V trimming: 0 bases; J trimming: 3 bases; junction bases outside the gene matches: 3. This CDR3 is 15 amino acids long. Germline CDR1 SGHDT, CDR2 YYEEEE.

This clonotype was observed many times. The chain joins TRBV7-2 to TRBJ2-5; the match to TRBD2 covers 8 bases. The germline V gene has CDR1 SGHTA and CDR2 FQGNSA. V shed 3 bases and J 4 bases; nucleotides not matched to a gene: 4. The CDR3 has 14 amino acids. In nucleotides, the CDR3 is TGTGCCAGCAGCTTCAGCGGGAGTGGAGAGACCCAGTACTTC. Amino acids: CASSFSGSGETQYF.

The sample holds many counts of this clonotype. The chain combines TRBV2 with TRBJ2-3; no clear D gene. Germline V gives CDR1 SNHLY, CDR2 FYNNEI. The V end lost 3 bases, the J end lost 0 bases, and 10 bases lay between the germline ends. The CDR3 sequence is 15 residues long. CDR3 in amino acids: CASSDPMGSTDTQYF. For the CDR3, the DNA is TGTGCCAGCAGTGACCCTATGGGCAGCACAGATACGCAGTATTTT. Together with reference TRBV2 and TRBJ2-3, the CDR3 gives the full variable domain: EPEVTQTPSHQVTQMGQEVILRCVPISNHLYFYWYRQILGQKVEFLVSFYNNEISEKSEIFDDQFSVERPDGSNFTLKIRSTKLEDSAMYFCASSDPMGSTDTQYFGPGTRLTVL.

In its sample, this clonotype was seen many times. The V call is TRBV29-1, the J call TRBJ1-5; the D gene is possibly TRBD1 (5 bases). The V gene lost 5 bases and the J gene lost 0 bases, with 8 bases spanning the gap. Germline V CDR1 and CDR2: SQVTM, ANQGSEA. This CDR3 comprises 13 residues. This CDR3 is CSVRTNSNQPQHF. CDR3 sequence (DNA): TGCAGCGTTCGGACAAATAGCAATCAGCCCCAGCATTTT.

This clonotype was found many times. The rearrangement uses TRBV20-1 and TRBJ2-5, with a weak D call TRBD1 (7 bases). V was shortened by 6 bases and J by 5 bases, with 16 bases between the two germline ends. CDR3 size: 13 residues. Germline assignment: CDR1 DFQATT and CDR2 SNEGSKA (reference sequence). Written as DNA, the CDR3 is TGCAGTGCCGAACCGACAGGGAGGGAGACCCAGTACTTC. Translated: CSAEPTGRETQYF.

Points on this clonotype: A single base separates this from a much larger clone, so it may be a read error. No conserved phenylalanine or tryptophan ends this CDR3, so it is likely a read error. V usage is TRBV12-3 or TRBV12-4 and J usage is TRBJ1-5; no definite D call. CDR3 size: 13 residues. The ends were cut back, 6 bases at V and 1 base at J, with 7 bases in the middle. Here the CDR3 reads CASSPDSNQPQHS. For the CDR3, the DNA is TGTGCCAGCAGCCCAGACAGCAATCAGCCCCAGCATTCT.

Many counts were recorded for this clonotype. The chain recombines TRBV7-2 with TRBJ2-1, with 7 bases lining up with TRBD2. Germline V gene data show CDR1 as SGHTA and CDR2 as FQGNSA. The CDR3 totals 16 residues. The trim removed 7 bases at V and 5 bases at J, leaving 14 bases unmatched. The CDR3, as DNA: TGTGCCAGCACCCCCTATGTAGGGGCGGGGGACAATGAGCAGTTCTTC. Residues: CASTPYVGAGDNEQFF.